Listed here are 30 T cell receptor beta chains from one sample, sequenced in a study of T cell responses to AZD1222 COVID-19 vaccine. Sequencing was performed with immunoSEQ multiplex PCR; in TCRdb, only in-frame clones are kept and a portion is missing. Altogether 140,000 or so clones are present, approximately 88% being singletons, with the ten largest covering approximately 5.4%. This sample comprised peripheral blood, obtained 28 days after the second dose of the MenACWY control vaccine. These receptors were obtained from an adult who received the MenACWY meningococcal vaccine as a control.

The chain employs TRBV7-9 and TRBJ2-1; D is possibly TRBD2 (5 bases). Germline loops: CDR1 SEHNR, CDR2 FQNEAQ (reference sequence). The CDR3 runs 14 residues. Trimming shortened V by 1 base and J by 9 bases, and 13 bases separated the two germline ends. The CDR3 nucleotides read TGTGCCAGCAGCTTAGTCGGTACCGAGGGTGAGCAGTTCTTC. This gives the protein CASSLVGTEGEQFF.

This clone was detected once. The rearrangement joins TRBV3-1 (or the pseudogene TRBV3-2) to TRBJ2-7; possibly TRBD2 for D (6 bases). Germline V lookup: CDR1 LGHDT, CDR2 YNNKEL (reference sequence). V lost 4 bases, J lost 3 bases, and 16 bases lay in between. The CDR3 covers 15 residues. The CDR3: CASSLRGAPYYEQYF. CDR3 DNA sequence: TGTGCCAGCAGCCTACGCGGGGCGCCGTACTACGAGCAGTACTTC.

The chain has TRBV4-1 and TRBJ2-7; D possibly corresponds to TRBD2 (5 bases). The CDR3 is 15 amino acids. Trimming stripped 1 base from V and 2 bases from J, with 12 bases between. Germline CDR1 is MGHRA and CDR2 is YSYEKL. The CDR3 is CASSQVSSRTYEQYF. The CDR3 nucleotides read TGCGCCAGCAGCCAAGTATCTAGCCGCACCTACGAGCAGTACTTC.

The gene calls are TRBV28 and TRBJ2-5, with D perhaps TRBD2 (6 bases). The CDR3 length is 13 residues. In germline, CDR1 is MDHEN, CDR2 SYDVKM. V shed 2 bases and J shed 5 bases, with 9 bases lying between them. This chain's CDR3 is CASSLGGRETQYF. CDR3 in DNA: TGTGCCAGCAGTTTAGGTGGGAGGGAGACCCAGTACTTC.

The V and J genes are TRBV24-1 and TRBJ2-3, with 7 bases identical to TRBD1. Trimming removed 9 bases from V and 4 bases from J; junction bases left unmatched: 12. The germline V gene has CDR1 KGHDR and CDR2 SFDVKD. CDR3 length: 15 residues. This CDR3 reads CATGERTGRADTQYF. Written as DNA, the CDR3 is TGTGCCACCGGAGAGCGGACAGGTAGGGCAGATACGCAGTATTTT.

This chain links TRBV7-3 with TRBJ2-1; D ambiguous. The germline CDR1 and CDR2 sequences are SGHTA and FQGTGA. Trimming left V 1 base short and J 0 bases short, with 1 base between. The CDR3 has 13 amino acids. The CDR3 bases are TGTGCCAGCAGCTTAAACTCCTACAATGAGCAGTTCTTC. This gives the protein CASSLNSYNEQFF.

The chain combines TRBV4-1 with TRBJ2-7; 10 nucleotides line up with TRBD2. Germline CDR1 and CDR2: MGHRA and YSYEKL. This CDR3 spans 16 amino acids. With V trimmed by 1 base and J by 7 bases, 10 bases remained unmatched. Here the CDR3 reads CASSQVIKAGGQEQYF. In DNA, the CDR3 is TGCGCCAGCAGCCAAGTTATAAAAGCGGGGGGGCAGGAGCAGTACTTC.

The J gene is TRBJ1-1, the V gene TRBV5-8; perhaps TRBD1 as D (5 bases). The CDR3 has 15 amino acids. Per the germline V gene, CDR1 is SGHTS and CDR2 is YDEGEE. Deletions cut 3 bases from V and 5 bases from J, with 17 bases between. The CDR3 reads CASSWGGRSWTEAFF. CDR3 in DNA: TGTGCCAGCAGCTGGGGGGGACGAAGTTGGACTGAAGCTTTCTTT. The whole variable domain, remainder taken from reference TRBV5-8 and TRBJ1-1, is EAGVTQSPTHLIKTRGQQATLRCSPISGHTSVYWYQQALGLGLQFLLWYDEGEERNRGNFPPRFSGRQFPNYSSELNVNALELEDSALYLCASSWGGRSWTEAFFGQGTRLTVV.

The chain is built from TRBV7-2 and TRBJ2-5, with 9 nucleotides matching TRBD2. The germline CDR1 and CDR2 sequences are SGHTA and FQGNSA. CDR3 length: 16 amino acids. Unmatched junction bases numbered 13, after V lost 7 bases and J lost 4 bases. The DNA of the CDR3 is TGTGCCAGCAAACTACGCGGGGGGGCCGGGGGAGAGACCCAGTACTTC. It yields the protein CASKLRGGAGGETQYF.

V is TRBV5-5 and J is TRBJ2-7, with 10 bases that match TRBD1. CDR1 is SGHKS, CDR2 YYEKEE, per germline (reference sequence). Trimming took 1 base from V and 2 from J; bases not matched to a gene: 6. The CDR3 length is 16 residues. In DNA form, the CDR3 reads TGTGCCAGCAGCTTGATTTCTGGACAGGGGGCCTACGAGCAGTACTTC. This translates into CASSLISGQGAYEQYF.

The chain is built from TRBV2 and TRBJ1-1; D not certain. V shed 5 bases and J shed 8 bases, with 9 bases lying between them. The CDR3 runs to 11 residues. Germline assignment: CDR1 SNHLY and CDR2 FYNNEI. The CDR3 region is CASSFGPEAFF. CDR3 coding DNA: TGTGCCAGCAGTTTTGGACCAGAAGCTTTCTTT.

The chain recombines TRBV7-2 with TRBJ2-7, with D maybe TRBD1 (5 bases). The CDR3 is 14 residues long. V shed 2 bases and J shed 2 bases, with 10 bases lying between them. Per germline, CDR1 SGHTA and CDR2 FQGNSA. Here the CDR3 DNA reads TGTGCCAGCAGCTTATATGCAGGGCCCTACGAGCAGTACTTC. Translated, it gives CASSLYAGPYEQYF.

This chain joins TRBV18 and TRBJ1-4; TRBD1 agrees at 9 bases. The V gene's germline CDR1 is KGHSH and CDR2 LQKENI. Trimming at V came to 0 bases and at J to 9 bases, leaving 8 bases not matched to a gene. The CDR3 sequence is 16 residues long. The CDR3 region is CASSPPDRGQGKKLFF. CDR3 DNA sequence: TGTGCCAGCTCACCACCGGATCGGGGACAGGGTAAAAAACTGTTTTTT.

CDR3 bases: TGTGCCAGCAGCCCACGGACAGCGAACACTGAAGCTTTCTTT. It is translated as CASSPRTANTEAFF. The J gene is TRBJ1-1, the V gene TRBV7-9, with D perhaps matching TRBD1 (6 bases). CDR3 size: 14 residues. From germline, CDR1 is SEHNR and CDR2 FQNEAQ (reference sequence). V was shortened by 5 bases and J by 1 base, with 11 bases between the two germline ends.

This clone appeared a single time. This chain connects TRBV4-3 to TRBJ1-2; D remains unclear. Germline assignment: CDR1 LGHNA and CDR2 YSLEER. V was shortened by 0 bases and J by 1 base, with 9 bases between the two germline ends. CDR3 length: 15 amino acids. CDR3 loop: CASSQDVGVNYGYTF. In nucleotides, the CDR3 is TGCGCCAGCAGCCAAGATGTGGGAGTTAACTATGGCTACACCTTC.

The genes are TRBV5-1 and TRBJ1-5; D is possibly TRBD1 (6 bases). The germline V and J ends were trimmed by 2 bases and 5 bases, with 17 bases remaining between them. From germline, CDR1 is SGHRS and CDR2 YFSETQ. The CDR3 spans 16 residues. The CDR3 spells CASSLLPTGLDQPQHF. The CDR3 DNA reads TGCGCCAGCAGCTTACTCCCAACAGGGTTAGATCAGCCCCAGCATTTT.

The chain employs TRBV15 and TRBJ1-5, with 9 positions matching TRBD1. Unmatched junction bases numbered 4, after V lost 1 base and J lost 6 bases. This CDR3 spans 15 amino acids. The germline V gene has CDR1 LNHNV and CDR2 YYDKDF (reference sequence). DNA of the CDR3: TGTGCCACCAGCAGAGGACAGGGGGAAGGTCAGCCCCAGCATTTT. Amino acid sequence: CATSRGQGEGQPQHF.

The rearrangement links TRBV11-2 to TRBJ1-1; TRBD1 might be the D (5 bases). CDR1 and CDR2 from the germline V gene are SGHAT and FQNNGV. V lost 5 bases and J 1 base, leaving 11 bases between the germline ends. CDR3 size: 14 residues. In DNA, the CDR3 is TGTGCCAGCAGCCCACAGGTATGGAACACTGAAGCTTTCTTT. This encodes CASSPQVWNTEAFF.

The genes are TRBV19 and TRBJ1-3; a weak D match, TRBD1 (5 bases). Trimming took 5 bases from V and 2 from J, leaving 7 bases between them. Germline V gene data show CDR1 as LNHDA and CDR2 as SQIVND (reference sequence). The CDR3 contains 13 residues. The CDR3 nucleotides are TGTGCCAGTAGTGCCAGGGCTGGAAACACCATATATTTT. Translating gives CASSARAGNTIYF.

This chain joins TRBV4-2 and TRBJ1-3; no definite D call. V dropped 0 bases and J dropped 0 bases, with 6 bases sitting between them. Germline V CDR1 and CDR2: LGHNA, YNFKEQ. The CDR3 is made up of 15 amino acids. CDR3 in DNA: TGTGCCAGCAGCCAAGATTTAGCCTCTGGAAACACCATATATTTT. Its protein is CASSQDLASGNTIYF.

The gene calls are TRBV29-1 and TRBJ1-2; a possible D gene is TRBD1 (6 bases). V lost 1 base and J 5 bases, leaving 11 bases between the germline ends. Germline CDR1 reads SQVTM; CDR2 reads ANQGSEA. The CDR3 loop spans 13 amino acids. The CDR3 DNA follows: TGCAGCGTTGAAGCGGGGGGCAGTTATGGCTACACCTTC. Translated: CSVEAGGSYGYTF.

The CDR3 DNA sequence: TGCGCCAGCAGCACAAAGCTAGCGGGAGTACTCGAGCAGTACTTC. This gives the protein CASSTKLAGVLEQYF. The J gene is TRBJ2-7, the V gene TRBV5-1, with TRBD2 identical over 10 bases. The CDR3 runs to 15 residues. Germline V lookup: CDR1 SGHRS, CDR2 YFSETQ. V lost 4 bases to trimming and J lost 6 bases; unmatched junction nucleotides: 10.

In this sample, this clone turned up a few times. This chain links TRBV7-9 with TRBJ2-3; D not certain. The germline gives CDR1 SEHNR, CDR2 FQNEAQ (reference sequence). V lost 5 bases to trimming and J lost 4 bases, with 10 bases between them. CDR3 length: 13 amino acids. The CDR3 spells CASSHSSSDTQYF. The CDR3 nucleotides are TGTGCCAGCAGCCATAGCTCGTCAGATACGCAGTATTTT. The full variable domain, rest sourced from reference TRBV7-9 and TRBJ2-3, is DTGVSQNPRHKITKRGQNVTFRCDPISEHNRLYWYRQTLGQGPEFLTYFQNEAQLEKSRLLSDRFSAERPKGSFSTLEIQRTEQGDSAMYLCASSHSSSDTQYFGPGTRLTVL.

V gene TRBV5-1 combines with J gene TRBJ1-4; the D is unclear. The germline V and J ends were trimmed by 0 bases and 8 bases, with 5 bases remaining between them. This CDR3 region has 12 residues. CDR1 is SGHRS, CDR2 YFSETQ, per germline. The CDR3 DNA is TGCGCCAGCAGCTTGGAGGACGAAAAACTGTTTTTT. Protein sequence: CASSLEDEKLFF.

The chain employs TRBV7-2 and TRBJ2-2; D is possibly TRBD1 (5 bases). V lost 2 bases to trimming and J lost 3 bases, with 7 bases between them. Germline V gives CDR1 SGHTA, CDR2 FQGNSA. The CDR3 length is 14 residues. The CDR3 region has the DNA TGTGCCAGCAGCTTACTCAGGGACACCGGGGAGCTGTTTTTT. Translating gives CASSLLRDTGELFF.

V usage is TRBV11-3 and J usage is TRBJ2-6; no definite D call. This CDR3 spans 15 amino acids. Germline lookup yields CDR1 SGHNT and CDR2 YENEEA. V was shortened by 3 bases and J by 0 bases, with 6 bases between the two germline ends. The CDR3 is CASSLRNSGANVLTF. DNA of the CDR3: TGTGCCAGCAGCTTGAGGAACTCTGGGGCCAACGTCCTGACTTTC.

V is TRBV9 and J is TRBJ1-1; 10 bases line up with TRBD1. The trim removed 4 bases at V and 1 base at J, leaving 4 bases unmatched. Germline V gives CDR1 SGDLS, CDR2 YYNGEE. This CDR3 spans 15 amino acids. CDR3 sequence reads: CASSPRTGGNTEAFF. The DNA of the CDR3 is TGTGCCAGCAGCCCCCGGACAGGGGGGAACACTGAAGCTTTCTTT.

The DNA of the CDR3 is TGTGCCAGCAGCTTAGTCCCTAGCGGGGGTTTGGACGAGCAGTACTTC. Translating it yields CASSLVPSGGLDEQYF. The chain is built from TRBV7-2 and TRBJ2-7; TRBD2 agrees at 10 bases. V shed 1 base, J shed 5 bases, and the junction held 8 bases outside the gene matches. Germline assignment: CDR1 SGHTA and CDR2 FQGNSA. This CDR3 contains 16 residues.

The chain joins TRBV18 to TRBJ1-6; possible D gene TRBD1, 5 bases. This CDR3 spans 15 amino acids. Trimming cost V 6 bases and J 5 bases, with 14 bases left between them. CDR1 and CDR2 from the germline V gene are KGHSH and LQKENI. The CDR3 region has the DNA TGTGCCAGCTCCCTGTGGCAGGGTAATAATTCACCCCTCCACTTT. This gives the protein CASSLWQGNNSPLHF.

CDR3 loop: CASSQVLGQGQTQYF. In nucleotides, the CDR3 is TGCGCCAGCAGCCAAGTTCTAGGACAGGGGCAGACCCAGTACTTC. The chain employs TRBV4-1 and TRBJ2-5, with 9 bases identical to TRBD1. CDR1 is MGHRA, CDR2 YSYEKL, per germline. V lost 1 base, J lost 6 bases, and 6 bases stayed unmatched. This CDR3 has 15 amino acids.